Below, 2 T cell receptor beta chains from the same sample are listed, as sequenced in a study of shared T cell receptors in the human thymus. Produced via immunoSEQ multiplex PCR; TCRdb's table is partial and in-frame only. The data contain about 540,000 clones, 75% to 80% of them seen just once; the ten biggest clones take up about 0.013%. These sequences were also reported in another study, on human thymus T cells.

Sequenced: thymocytes. These receptors were collected from a boy under three years old with a congenital heart defect.

V and J are TRBV11-2 and TRBJ2-7; 7 bases align to TRBD1. V lost 4 bases and J lost 3; bases outside the gene matches: 9. This CDR3 is built from 15 residues. Germline assignment: CDR1 SGHAT and CDR2 FQNNGV. Here the CDR3 DNA reads TGTGCCAGCAGCTCCCGACAGGGTGGGAACTACGAGCAGTACTTC. Its translation is CASSSRQGGNYEQYF.

V usage is TRBV27 and J usage is TRBJ1-4, with TRBD1 identical over 7 bases. The V and J ends lost 1 base and 7 bases, in that order; junction bases with no gene match: 9. CDR1 and CDR2 (germline): MNHEY, SMNVEV (reference sequence). The CDR3 runs to 16 residues. CDR3 residues: CASSLCPSHRGEKLFF. The CDR3 DNA reads TGTGCCAGCAGTTTATGCCCCTCTCACAGGGGTGAAAAACTGTTTTTT.